These 17 T cell receptor beta chains were sequenced from one sample in a study of blood T cell repertoires in COVID-19. Profiling relied on immunoSEQ multiplex PCR, and the TCRdb table lists in-frame clones only, not all of them. The table lists 450,000 to 500,000 clones, approximately 90% of them singletons. Sequencing was performed on PBMCs or T cells enriched from blood (not recorded which). The receptors were gathered from an older woman who had recovered from COVID-19.

The genes are TRBV9 and TRBJ1-5; D gene uncertain. CDR3 length: 15 amino acids. Trimming removed 0 bases from V and 1 base from J, with 8 bases in between. Germline assignment: CDR1 SGDLS and CDR2 YYNGEE. The CDR3 DNA sequence: TGTGCCAGCAGCGTAGCACCCGGGAGCAATCAGCCCCAGCATTTT. Translating gives CASSVAPGSNQPQHF.

This chain joins TRBV11-2 and TRBJ2-7, with TRBD2 identical over 11 bases. Germline-derived CDR1 and CDR2 are SGHAT and FQNNGV. After removal of 2 bases from V and 0 bases from J, the junction contained 6 bases not matched to a gene. The CDR3 consists of 17 residues. CDR3 residues: CASSLSSSGGSSYEQYF. The CDR3, as DNA: TGTGCCAGCAGCTTAAGCTCTAGCGGGGGGAGCTCCTACGAGCAGTACTTC.

This chain connects TRBV10-1 to TRBJ2-1, with D perhaps TRBD2 (7 bases). Germline V gene sequence: CDR1 WNHNN, CDR2 SYGVQD (reference sequence). CDR3 length equals 15 residues. V was trimmed by 2 bases and J by 5 bases, leaving 13 bases between them. In nucleotides, the CDR3 is TGCGCCAGCAGTGAGACTCGCGGGGGCCACAATGAGCAGTTCTTC. Protein sequence: CASSETRGGHNEQFF.

The chain recombines TRBV11-2 with TRBJ2-7, with TRBD1 identical over 8 bases. The V segment lost 3 bases and the J segment 2 bases; nucleotides outside the gene matches: 6. CDR1 is SGHAT, CDR2 FQNNGV, per germline. This CDR3 contains 15 residues. The CDR3 region is CASSFGQGITYEQYF. The CDR3 DNA follows: TGTGCCAGCAGCTTTGGACAGGGTATTACCTACGAGCAGTACTTC.

The rearrangement uses TRBV11-2 and TRBJ2-7; TRBD2 agrees at 12 bases. J gave up 0 bases and V 5 bases, and 8 bases lay outside the gene matches. CDR3 length: 17 residues. CDR1 and CDR2 from the germline V gene are SGHAT and FQNNGV. CDR3 in amino acids: CASSPGLAGRSSYEQYV. CDR3 nucleotide sequence: TGTGCCAGCAGCCCAGGACTAGCGGGGAGGAGCTCCTACGAGCAGTACGTC.

CDR3 in amino acids: CASSPPSGHEQYF. CDR3 sequence (DNA): TGTGCCAGCTCACCGCCGAGCGGCCACGAGCAGTACTTC. This chain links TRBV18 with TRBJ2-7; tentatively, D is TRBD2 (5 bases). CDR3 length: 13 residues. Germline V gives CDR1 KGHSH, CDR2 LQKENI. Deletions cut 3 bases from V and 5 bases from J, with 11 bases between.

CDR3: CASSPSLAGDYGYTF. The CDR3 DNA is TGTGCCAGCTCACCTTCGCTGGCAGGGGACTATGGCTACACCTTC. The rearrangement uses TRBV18 and TRBJ1-2; possibly TRBD1 for D (6 bases). This CDR3 comprises 15 residues. V was clipped by 3 bases and J by 3 bases, with 14 bases between them. The germline CDR1 and CDR2 sequences are KGHSH and LQKENI.

The V gene is TRBV5-1, the J gene TRBJ2-4; TRBD1 matches 10 bases. From germline, CDR1 is SGHRS and CDR2 YFSETQ. Trimming removed 3 bases from V and 7 bases from J; junction bases left unmatched: 7. The CDR3 runs 15 residues. For the CDR3, the DNA is TGCGCCAGCAGCTCGTCCGGGACAGGGGTGAACATTCAGTACTTC. This codes for CASSSSGTGVNIQYF.

The chain links TRBV2 to TRBJ2-1, with 9 bases fitting TRBD2. Unmatched junction bases numbered 11, after V lost 2 bases and J lost 0 bases. The CDR3 sequence is 19 residues long. Germline loops: CDR1 SNHLY, CDR2 FYNNEI. The CDR3 bases are TGTGCCAGCAGTGAAAGGCTAGCGGGGCTCTACAGCTCCTACAATGAGCAGTTCTTC. It yields the protein CASSERLAGLYSSYNEQFF.

The chain carries TRBV5-1 and TRBJ2-1; D may be TRBD1 (6 bases). V was pared by 0 bases and J by 4 bases, with 14 bases between. This CDR3 comprises 16 residues. Germline V gene lookup returns CDR1 SGHRS and CDR2 YFSETQ. This chain's CDR3 is CASSLVGQQQYNEQFF. Written as DNA, the CDR3 is TGCGCCAGCAGCTTGGTGGGACAACAACAATACAATGAGCAGTTCTTC. The full variable domain, its missing parts supplied by reference TRBV5-1 and TRBJ2-1, is KAGVTQTPRYLIKTRGQQVTLSCSPISGHRSVSWYQQTPGQGLQFLFEYFSETQRNKGNFPGRFSGRQFSNSRSEMNVSTLELGDSALYLCASSLVGQQQYNEQFFGPGTRLTVL.

The rearrangement links TRBV6-5 to TRBJ1-1; 9 bases line up with TRBD1. V gave up 6 bases and J gave up 0 bases; unmatched junction bases: 5. Per the germline V gene, CDR1 is MNHEY and CDR2 is SVGAGI. The CDR3 has 15 amino acids. CDR3 coding DNA: TGTGCCAGCAGCCGACAGGGGGAAATGAACACTGAAGCTTTCTTT. Amino acid sequence: CASSRQGEMNTEAFF.

V and J are TRBV12-5 and TRBJ1-1; possible D gene TRBD1, 6 bases. Between the trimmed V and J ends, which lost 0 bases and 0 bases, there was a span of 11 bases. The CDR3 sequence is 16 residues long. CDR1 is LGHNT and CDR2 is FRNRAP in the germline V gene. CDR3 region: CASGLVYTGLNTEAFF. CDR3 DNA sequence: TGTGCTAGTGGTTTGGTATATACAGGGTTGAACACTGAAGCTTTCTTT.

The chain employs TRBV5-1 and TRBJ1-1; D perhaps matches TRBD1 (6 bases). Germline-derived CDR1 and CDR2 are SGHRS and YFSETQ. The CDR3 has 14 residues. With 2 bases removed from V and 0 bases from J, the gap between germline ends came to 8 bases. CDR3 loop: CASSFGQLNTEAFF. The CDR3 DNA sequence: TGCGCCAGCAGCTTCGGACAGCTGAACACTGAAGCTTTCTTT. The whole variable domain, filled in from reference TRBV5-1 and TRBJ1-1, reads KAGVTQTPRYLIKTRGQQVTLSCSPISGHRSVSWYQQTPGQGLQFLFEYFSETQRNKGNFPGRFSGRQFSNSRSEMNVSTLELGDSALYLCASSFGQLNTEAFFGQGTRLTVV.

The gene calls are TRBV3-1 (or the pseudogene TRBV3-2) and TRBJ1-3, with D possibly TRBD1 on 5 matching bases. The V end lost 0 bases, the J end lost 1 base, and 16 bases lay between the germline ends. This CDR3 has 18 residues. Germline lookup yields CDR1 LGHDT and CDR2 YNNKEL (reference sequence). This CDR3 reads CASSQDPLLQGSGNTIYF. CDR3 sequence (DNA): TGTGCCAGCAGCCAAGATCCCTTGTTGCAGGGTTCTGGAAACACCATATATTTT.

The chain combines TRBV10-2 with TRBJ1-2; tentative D call: TRBD1 (5 bases). The CDR3 totals 12 residues. Germline V gene sequence: CDR1 WSHSY, CDR2 SAAADI. V lost 6 bases to trimming and J lost 3 bases, with 8 bases between them. The CDR3 DNA reads TGCGCCAGCAGGGGGCAGGACTATGGCTACACCTTC. The encoded protein is CASRGQDYGYTF.

This clone was detected once. The rearrangement links TRBV6-5 to TRBJ2-1, with D possibly matching TRBD1 (6 bases). V was clipped by 0 bases and J by 10 bases, with 10 bases between them. This CDR3 spans 13 amino acids. Germline V lookup: CDR1 MNHEY, CDR2 SVGAGI. CDR3 sequence reads: CASSYSTGTEQFF. Here the CDR3 DNA reads TGTGCCAGCAGTTACTCGACCGGGACAGAGCAGTTCTTC.

This chain connects TRBV7-6 to TRBJ1-4; tentative D call: TRBD1 (6 bases). Germline values: CDR1 SGHVS, CDR2 FNYEAQ. Trimming took 1 base from V and 4 from J, leaving 10 bases between them. The CDR3 runs to 15 residues. The CDR3 bases are TGTGCCAGCAGCTTAGGGGGGCTCCTTAATGAAAAACTGTTTTTT. Its protein is CASSLGGLLNEKLFF.